The 14 T cell receptor beta chains given below trace back to one sample, sequenced in a study of blood T cell repertoires in COVID-19 (dated by TCRdb to 2020 to 2022). Libraries came from the immunoSEQ multiplex PCR assay. The table comes from immuneACCESS by way of TCRdb, which keeps in-frame sequences with V and J called. Part of the clones is missing from these tables; in studies checked, under half for an unresolved V gene and the rest for unknown reasons. The sample table shows a few hundred thousand clones, and around 87% are seen once. 0.95% to 1.3% of the sample is held by the ten biggest clonotypes. Input material: peripheral blood. These receptors originate from a middle-aged woman with COVID-19, enrolled during active disease.

The gene calls are TRBV10-1 and TRBJ2-7; the D gene is possibly TRBD1 (5 bases). Germline V gives CDR1 WNHNN, CDR2 SYGVQD (reference sequence). Trimming took off 7 bases at V and 2 bases at J, with 24 bases between the two ends. The CDR3 totals 17 residues. The CDR3 coding sequence is TGCGCCAGCATCTCCCTAGGGCGTATCAGGGCCGCCTACGAGCAGTACTTC. Translation gives CASISLGRIRAAYEQYF.

The CDR3: CASSGTPIYGYTF. The DNA for the CDR3 is TGTGCCAGCTCCGGGACACCGATCTATGGCTACACCTTC. This sequence joins TRBV14 and TRBJ1-2; D is perhaps TRBD1 (6 bases). CDR3 size: 13 residues. Germline values: CDR1 SGHDN, CDR2 FVKESK. Trimming removed 8 bases at V and 4 bases at J, with 14 bases between.

J is TRBJ2-7 and V is TRBV18, with D possibly TRBD2 on 5 matching bases. Germline CDR1 reads KGHSH; CDR2 reads LQKENI. V was clipped by 3 bases and J by 4 bases, with 13 bases between them. The CDR3 length is 14 residues. CDR3 sequence reads: CASSPTPGEYEQYF. In DNA, the CDR3 is TGTGCCAGCTCACCTACCCCCGGGGAGTACGAGCAGTACTTC.

Here the CDR3 DNA reads TGTGCCAGCTCATCAATCGGGACTGAAGCTTTCTTT. Amino acid sequence: CASSSIGTEAFF. The rearrangement joins TRBV18 to TRBJ1-1; unclear D gene. CDR1 and CDR2 (germline): KGHSH, LQKENI. This CDR3 has 12 amino acids. Trimming pared 5 bases from V and 5 bases from J, leaving 9 bases between. Complete variable domain (other parts from reference TRBV18 and TRBJ1-1): NAGVMQNPRHLVRRRGQEARLRCSPMKGHSHVYWYRQLPEEGLKFMVYLQKENIIDESGMPKERFSAEFPKEGPSILRIQQVVRGDSAAYFCASSSIGTEAFFGQGTRLTVV.

This chain connects TRBV6-4 to TRBJ2-2, with unresolved D. This CDR3 has 16 residues. Germline lookup yields CDR1 MRHNA and CDR2 SNTAGT. The V gene lost 3 bases and the J gene lost 1 base, with 12 bases spanning the gap. CDR3 sequence reads: CASSDLRQWNTGELFF. The CDR3 nucleotides are TGTGCCAGCAGTGATTTGAGGCAGTGGAACACCGGGGAGCTGTTTTTT.

The V gene is TRBV28, the J gene TRBJ2-7; D is perhaps TRBD1 (6 bases). This CDR3 is built from 16 residues. Between the trimmed V and J ends, which lost 6 bases and 0 bases, there was a span of 18 bases. The germline CDR1 and CDR2 sequences are MDHEN and SYDVKM. DNA for the CDR3: TGTGCCAGCAGGATTTTCTTGACAGGTAGCTCCTACGAGCAGTACTTC. Translation gives CASRIFLTGSSYEQYF.

The chain links TRBV6-5 to TRBJ2-7; D is perhaps TRBD1 (6 bases). V lost 8 bases, J lost 5 bases, and 16 bases lay in between. Germline values: CDR1 MNHEY, CDR2 SVGAGI. The CDR3 totals 13 residues. The CDR3 DNA is TGTGCCAGCCTAGACAGGTTCCCCCACGAGCAGTACTTC. This encodes CASLDRFPHEQYF.

This clone was seen only once. The rearrangement uses TRBV7-8 and TRBJ1-6; 7 nucleotides match TRBD1. The CDR3 extends over 18 amino acids. Losses at the gene ends were 2 bases for V and 2 bases for J; bases not matched to a gene: 9. Per the germline V gene, CDR1 is SGHVS and CDR2 is FQNEAQ. The CDR3 DNA reads as TGTGCCAGCAGCTTATTGGGACAGACGCAGACCTATAATTCACCCCTCCACTTT. It yields the protein CASSLLGQTQTYNSPLHF. Full variable domain (rest looked up from reference TRBV7-8 and TRBJ1-6): GAGVSQSPRYKVAKRGQDVALRCDPISGHVSLFWYQQALGQGPEFLTYFQNEAQLDKSGLPSDRFFAERPEGSVSTLKIQRTQQEDSAVYLCASSLLGQTQTYNSPLHFGNGTRLTVT.

This chain joins TRBV6-6 and TRBJ1-2; D possibly corresponds to TRBD1 (5 bases). There are 14 residues in the CDR3. Looked up from germline, CDR1 is MNHNY and CDR2 is SVGAGI (reference sequence). The germline V and J ends were trimmed by 2 bases and 8 bases, with 15 bases remaining between them. Here the CDR3 reads CASSYGRGLGGYTF. CDR3 DNA sequence: TGTGCCAGCAGTTACGGACGGGGGTTGGGAGGCTACACCTTC.

The chain recombines TRBV4-2 with TRBJ1-4; possibly TRBD1 for D (6 bases). Germline V gene sequence: CDR1 LGHNA, CDR2 YNFKEQ. The CDR3 covers 13 residues. Trimming stripped 6 bases from V and 8 bases from J, with 13 bases between. In DNA, the CDR3 is TGTGCCAGCAGAGTGGGGGCGCGGGAAAAACTGTTTTTT. It specifies CASRVGAREKLFF.

This clone has just a few counts. The chain combines TRBV29-1 with TRBJ1-1; D might be TRBD1 (6 bases). V shed 5 bases and J shed 6 bases, with 13 bases lying between them. Germline V CDR1 and CDR2: SQVTM, ANQGSEA. The CDR3 totals 12 residues. CDR3 nucleotide sequence: TGCAGCGTTTCAGGGGAACGGGCTGAAGCTTTCTTT. The encoded protein is CSVSGERAEAFF.

The rearrangement uses TRBV7-2 and TRBJ1-3; TRBD1 might be the D (6 bases). With 4 bases removed from V and 0 bases from J, the gap between germline ends came to 16 bases. CDR3 size: 17 residues. Germline lookup yields CDR1 SGHTA and CDR2 FQGNSA. DNA for the CDR3: TGTGCCAGCAGCTCCCAGCAGGGGCCCCACTCTGGAAACACCATATATTTT. It specifies CASSSQQGPHSGNTIYF.

CDR3 DNA: TGTGCCAGCAGTTACTCTCGTGTCCAGTTGGCCCAGTACTTC. Amino acids: CASSYSRVQLAQYF. The V gene is TRBV6-5, the J gene TRBJ2-5; D is unresolved. The CDR3 is 14 residues long. Germline CDR1 reads MNHEY; CDR2 reads SVGAGI. Trimming cost V 0 bases and J 9 bases, with 14 bases left between them.

This rearrangement joins TRBV7-3 to TRBJ1-1, with 11 bases that match TRBD1. CDR1 is SGHTA and CDR2 is FQGTGA in the germline V gene. CDR3 length: 16 amino acids. The trim removed 5 bases at V and 5 bases at J, leaving 10 bases unmatched. The CDR3 loop is CASSPGPRDRGTEAFF. For the CDR3, the DNA is TGTGCCAGCAGCCCCGGACCCCGGGACAGGGGGACTGAAGCTTTCTTT.